This T cell receptor beta chain comes out of a study of long-term antiretroviral therapy in people with HIV (dated by TCRdb to between 2021 and 2024). With respect to the entire study: The earliest samples were collected roughly a decade before the 2015 WHO recommendation for immediate ART, at a time when ART was usually postponed until CD4 counts fell. This retrospective serial study examined whether starting ART and sustained HIV suppression were associated with changes in the composition and diversity of the TRB repertoire in peripheral blood. From a few dozen adults with confirmed HIV infection, the cohort provided 150 to 200 cryopreserved PBMC samples, gathered serially across a mean of approximately six years (range 1-12). Among the approximately 30 participants with HIV, ten to twelve were female. No cross-contamination during QIAcube processing was seen in test extractions of a monoclonal T-cell line run alongside around 31 polyclonal samples. The paper's findings and limits, for the study overall: Starting ART was linked to a significant rise in TRB diversity, yet even after long-term ART the diversity remained significantly lower than in transplant donor controls. No data were available on ART adherence, viral resistance or therapy changes, limiting inferences about post-ART repertoire changes. Since PBMC availability was limited, sequencing covered only the TCR beta chain, with no alpha chain pairing. CDR3 length ranges in HIV repertoires were narrower than in controls, and network structure suggested an antigen-experienced repertoire with only a slight naive shift after ART. Expanded TRB clones identified before ART initiation dominated the repertoire at all time points, although this dominance fluctuated and declined in many PLHIV after ART. Because pre-ART samples had limited cell numbers, profiling was done on unsorted PBMC rather than on sorted CD4+ and CD8+ T cells. The samples span the years 2004 to 2017, and the ART regimens used may be less effective than current regimens.

Looking up the germline V gene yields CDR1 SGDLS and CDR2 YYNGEE. V is cut by 0 bases and J by 8 bases, and the space between the germline ends is 15 bases. The CDR3 covers 16 residues, taking in both the cysteine and the phenylalanine. The read is trimmed to its CDR3 DNA, 48 bases read in frame from base 1. This clone has just a few counts. Which antigen it targets is not known. Per-nucleotide qualities are absent, and no much larger clonotype sits a single base away. To be included, a participant needed at least one PBMC sample from before ART initiation plus at least two post-ART samples. Every participant with HIV received treatment in the United States of America. Cryopreserved samples of about 0.95-10 million PBMC were thawed and washed before DNA extraction. At the time of the earliest PBMC sample for each participant with HIV, ages ranged from about 23 to 60 years. Per participant, PBMC samples came from 1-4 timepoints prior to ART initiation and 2-8 timepoints following ART initiation, for a median of 7 samples. Serial HIV viral load, CD4+ T-cell count, ART history and demographic data were obtained for every participant. Using a Qiagen kit on a QIAcube, genomic DNA was extracted from unsorted PBMC, with samples processed in batches of 12.

The immunoSEQ hsTCRB v3.0 assay was used at survey level resolution for TRB variable region sequencing. TRB sequencing targeted a depth of about 35,000-55,000 T-cell genomes per sample. TRB libraries were pooled and sequenced on an Illumina MiSeq using a v3 150-cycle kit. As for the authors' bioinformatics: Repertoire analysis was performed in R inside a reproducible Nextflow workflow that covered QC, data transformation and analysis. LymphoSeq2, an R package for exploring AIRR-Seq data, was used to implement custom analyses. After excluding a few samples that yielded fewer than 5000 total TRB sequences, roughly 190 HIV repertoires remained for analysis. Among the approximately 190 HIV repertoires that were kept, roughly 59 were collected before ART initiation and more than 120 were collected after ART initiation. Each repertoire was downsampled to 5000 TRB nucleotide sequences, and summary statistics were averaged across 100 downsampling iterations. Only TRB sequences with CDR3 regions of at least seven amino acids were retained for analysis. Diversity was assessed using a clonality score derived from Shannon entropy and using the Gini coefficient. In repertoire networks, the top 5000 CDR3 amino acid sequences were linked whenever an edit distance of one separated two sequences. For TRB CDR3 amino acid sequences, antigen specificity groups and MHC restriction were predicted with GLIPH2. Known CMV, EBV, HIV or tissue antigen associations were flagged by matching CDR3 amino acid sequences against VDJdb and McPAS-TCR. Pre-ART, post-ART and control groups were compared with Wilcoxon signed-rank tests and Holm-Bonferroni correction. TCRdb limited this immuneACCESS table to in-frame rearrangements with V and J called. A share of clones is missing; checked studies link under half to unresolved V genes, and the rest is unexplained. V and J calls and clone size are those listed in that table; D and trimming were worked out from the DNA. The sample has fewer than 20,000 clones on record, approximately 81% of them singletons. Roughly 13% of the sample goes to the ten largest clones.

The sequence was obtained from a woman aged 50 to 60 with HIV. The specimen comprised unsorted PBMCs, sampled 0.3 years after starting antiretroviral therapy. The receptor chain draws on TRBV9 and TRBJ1-6; the D segment cannot be called with confidence. The nucleotide sequence is given as TGTGCCAGCAGCGTAGACAGTAACCCGCGGTATTCACCCCTCCACTTT. Translated, this is CASSVDSNPRYSPLHF.